This entry lists 25 T cell receptor beta chains sequenced from one sample in a study of identical twins. TCRdb processed the 5' RACE reads anew with MiXCR; each CDR3 protein has one entry. This repertoire shows 350,000 to 400,000 distinct CDR3 sequences, 9% to 10% found once; its top ten account for roughly 9%. The specimen was naive T cells sorted from blood. These receptors all stem from a woman in her 50s in good health.

Concerning this clonotype itself: The missing conserved phenylalanine or tryptophan at the end of this CDR3 makes a read error likely. The chain is built from TRBV2 and TRBJ2-3; D ambiguous. Germline CDR1 SNHLY, CDR2 FYNNEI. V shed 0 bases and J shed 0 bases, with 10 bases lying between them. The CDR3 is made up of 16 amino acids. CDR3: CASSEAGGSSTDTQYC. The CDR3 DNA sequence: TGTGCCAGCAGTGAAGCGGGTGGGTCCAGCACAGATACGCAGTATTGT.

Details on this clonotype: A clone one base away is much larger, so this may be a read error. Since the CDR3 does not end with the conserved phenylalanine or tryptophan, this likely comes from a read error. This chain connects TRBV7-2 to TRBJ2-2; 10 bases line up with TRBD2. J gave up 4 bases and V 5 bases, and 7 bases lay outside the gene matches. The CDR3 has 16 amino acids. Germline-derived CDR1 and CDR2 are SGHTA and FQGNSA. As DNA, the CDR3 is TGTGCCAGCAGCCTAGACAGGACTAGCGGCACCGGGGAGCTGTTTTGT. It is translated as CASSLDRTSGTGELFC.

Only a few counts were recorded for this clonotype. The gene calls are TRBV11-2 and TRBJ1-1; maybe TRBD1 (6 bases). V shed 7 bases and J shed 8 bases, with 14 bases lying between them. The CDR3 runs 12 residues. The germline CDR1 and CDR2 sequences are SGHAT and FQNNGV. In DNA form, the CDR3 reads TGTGCCAGCACCCACTCGGGACACGAAGCTTTCTTT. It codes for CASTHSGHEAFF.

This clonotype was detected only a few times. The chain joins TRBV4-1 to TRBJ1-1, with D tentatively TRBD1 (5 bases). CDR1 and CDR2 (germline): MGHRA, YSYEKL. The CDR3 loop spans 14 amino acids. With 3 bases removed from V and 2 bases from J, the gap between germline ends came to 10 bases. CDR3: CASSQGPINTEAFF. The CDR3 DNA is TGCGCCAGCAGCCAGGGGCCCATTAACACTGAAGCTTTCTTT.

This clonotype came up a few times. V gene TRBV6-2 or TRBV6-3 combines with J gene TRBJ1-2; TRBD1 aligns across 7 bases. V was clipped by 4 bases and J by 5 bases; unmatched bases: 4. Germline values: CDR1 MNHEY, CDR2 SVGEGT. The CDR3 is 13 amino acids. In nucleotides, the CDR3 is TGTGCCAGCAGTTTTGGACAGGAGTATGGCTACACCTTC. Its translation: CASSFGQEYGYTF.

This clonotype has ten or more counts. The J gene is TRBJ1-2, the V gene TRBV12-3 or TRBV12-4; D ambiguous. V was trimmed by 3 bases and J by 4 bases, leaving 9 bases between them. The CDR3 is 13 amino acids. Here the CDR3 reads CASSLAGSYGYTF. CDR3 sequence (DNA): TGTGCCAGCAGTTTGGCGGGGTCCTATGGCTACACCTTC.

The genes are TRBV6-6 and TRBJ2-1; 7 positions agree with TRBD2. The junction had 8 bases not matched to a gene; V was cut back by 10 bases and J by 2 bases. Germline values: CDR1 MNHNY, CDR2 SVGAGI (reference sequence). The CDR3 contains 14 residues. The CDR3 loop is CATEGGRPYNEQFF. In DNA, the CDR3 is TGTGCCACTGAGGGAGGGAGGCCCTACAATGAGCAGTTCTTC.

This clonotype appeared many times. The chain employs TRBV10-3 and TRBJ1-2; D gene uncertain. Trimming cost V 4 bases and J 4 bases, with 10 bases left between them. The CDR3 length is 13 residues. Germline V lookup: CDR1 ENHRY, CDR2 SYGVKD. The CDR3 DNA is TGTGCCATCAGTGCAGAAGAGGGCTATGGCTACACCTTC. This codes for CAISAEEGYGYTF.

This clonotype appeared many times. The chain links TRBV29-1 to TRBJ1-1; D uncertain. The CDR3 length is 11 residues. V was clipped by 6 bases and J by 7 bases, with 12 bases between them. The germline V gene has CDR1 SQVTM and CDR2 ANQGSEA. DNA of the CDR3: TGCAGCGTCCCCGGTCCCGATGAAGCTTTCTTT. Its translation: CSVPGPDEAFF.

This clonotype was counted ten times or more. This chain connects TRBV29-1 to TRBJ1-3, with 7 positions matching TRBD1. There are 17 residues in the CDR3. After removal of 1 base from V and 0 bases from J, the junction contained 9 bases not matched to a gene. CDR1 SQVTM and CDR2 ANQGSEA come from the germline V gene. The CDR3 DNA sequence: TGCAGCGTTGAAGGGACAGGTTTTCAGGGCTCTGGAAACACCATATATTTT. Protein sequence: CSVEGTGFQGSGNTIYF.

This clonotype occurred many times. This chain connects TRBV12-3 or TRBV12-4 to TRBJ1-6; 10 positions agree with TRBD1. With V trimmed by 5 bases and J by 10 bases, 5 bases remained unmatched. There are 14 residues in the CDR3. CDR3 protein: CASSPGQGISPLHF. The DNA of the CDR3 is TGTGCCAGCAGTCCGGGACAGGGGATATCACCCCTCCACTTT.

This chain links TRBV4-1 with TRBJ1-1; D gene unclear. The CDR3 has 14 residues. Trimming took 3 bases from V and 5 from J, leaving 13 bases between them. Germline-derived CDR1 and CDR2 are MGHRA and YSYEKL. CDR3 amino acids: CASSHPAVRTEAFF. The CDR3 DNA reads TGCGCCAGCAGCCACCCAGCCGTGAGGACTGAAGCTTTCTTT.

The sample holds many counts of this clonotype. V gene TRBV20-1 combines with J gene TRBJ2-7, with 9 positions matching TRBD1. With 5 bases clipped from V and 7 bases from J, the junction kept 6 bases outside the gene matches. From germline, CDR1 is DFQATT and CDR2 SNEGSKA (reference sequence). The CDR3 spans 12 residues. The chain's CDR3 is CSAGTGGGEQYV. In DNA form, the CDR3 reads TGCAGTGCTGGAACAGGGGGCGGGGAGCAGTACGTC.

The chain recombines TRBV12-3 or TRBV12-4 with TRBJ2-3; unclear D gene. Trimming stripped 6 bases from V and 6 bases from J, with 10 bases between. The CDR3 contains 12 residues. CDR3 loop: CASSTRLDTQYF. Here the CDR3 DNA reads TGTGCCAGCAGCACCAGACTCGATACGCAGTATTTT.

This clonotype occurred many times. V and J are TRBV20-1 and TRBJ2-1; TRBD2 aligns across 13 bases. The length of the CDR3 is 15 residues. With 2 bases clipped from V and 2 bases from J, the junction kept 0 bases outside the gene matches. CDR1 and CDR2 from the germline V gene are DFQATT and SNEGSKA (reference sequence). The CDR3 DNA reads as TGCAGTGCTAGAACTAGCGGGAGGGCCTACAATGAGCAGTTCTTC. Its translation: CSARTSGRAYNEQFF.

Only a few counts were recorded for this clonotype. The chain combines TRBV7-2 with TRBJ2-2; D assignment may be TRBD1 or TRBD2 (5 bases each). The germline CDR1 and CDR2 sequences are SGHTA and FQGNSA. This CDR3 comprises 13 residues. With 11 bases removed from V and 1 base from J, the gap between germline ends came to 11 bases. The CDR3 nucleotides read TGTGCCGACAAGGGACGGAACACCGGGGAGCTGTTTTTT. Amino acid sequence: CADKGRNTGELFF.

This clonotype was counted a few times. V is TRBV24-1 and J is TRBJ2-4; TRBD1 might be the D (6 bases). Trimming cost V 2 bases and J 7 bases, with 11 bases left between them. Germline loops: CDR1 KGHDR, CDR2 SFDVKD. There are 14 residues in the CDR3. The CDR3 nucleotides read TGTGCCACCAGTGATTACAGGGAGAGGAACATTCAGTACTTC. Translated: CATSDYRERNIQYF.

This clonotype was observed a handful of times. The chain employs TRBV5-5 and TRBJ2-1; D assignment may be TRBD1 or TRBD2 (6 bases each). V was pared by 4 bases and J by 8 bases, with 16 bases between. The V gene's germline CDR1 is SGHKS and CDR2 YYEKEE (reference sequence). CDR3 length: 14 amino acids. The CDR3 sequence: CASSPIGGRDEQFF. In nucleotides, the CDR3 is TGTGCCAGCAGCCCCATAGGGGGGCGGGATGAGCAGTTCTTC.

This clonotype was seen more than once but under ten times. V usage is TRBV15 and J usage is TRBJ2-5, with a possible D match to TRBD2 (5 bases). Germline loops: CDR1 LNHNV, CDR2 YYDKDF (reference sequence). This CDR3 is 12 amino acids long. V gave up 0 bases and J gave up 10 bases, with 9 bases separating them. CDR3 bases: TGTGCCACCAGCAGAGATGGGAGACTCCAGTACTTC. Translating it yields CATSRDGRLQYF.

This clonotype was seen many times. J is TRBJ2-1 and V is TRBV7-8; D possibly corresponds to TRBD1 (6 bases). Germline V gives CDR1 SGHVS, CDR2 FQNEAQ. This CDR3 has 17 amino acids. The germline V and J ends were trimmed by 0 bases and 5 bases, with 17 bases remaining between them. CDR3 in DNA: TGTGCCAGCAGCTTAGCCGGGACACGGGGTTGGAACAATGAGCAGTTCTTC. Translating it yields CASSLAGTRGWNNEQFF.

About this clonotype itself: This may be a read error: a much more frequent sequence differs by one nucleotide. The V call is TRBV5-1, the J call TRBJ2-7; maybe TRBD2 (5 bases). The CDR3 runs to 15 residues. The V end lost 4 bases, the J end lost 2 bases, and 16 bases lay between the germline ends. Germline V lookup: CDR1 SGHRS, CDR2 YFSETQ. The CDR3 nucleotides read TGCGCCAGCAGCCCGGTGGTGAGGGAAACCTACGAGCAGTACTTC. Encoded protein: CASSPVVRETYEQYF.

This clonotype has a handful of counts. The rearrangement links TRBV18 to TRBJ2-1; TRBD1 agrees at 9 bases. The CDR3 has 14 amino acids. Germline-derived CDR1 and CDR2 are KGHSH and LQKENI. J was trimmed by 2 bases and V by 6 bases; bases with no gene match: 2. In DNA, the CDR3 is TGTGCCAGCTCCCGGACAGGGGCCTACAATGAGCAGTTCTTC. Protein: CASSRTGAYNEQFF.

There are many counts of this clonotype. CDR3 bases: TGTGCCAGCAGCTTAGAACCTAGCGGGACCTACGAGCAGTACGTC. It is translated as CASSLEPSGTYEQYV. The rearrangement joins TRBV7-2 to TRBJ2-7, with 9 bases that match TRBD2. This CDR3 has 15 amino acids. The V segment lost 1 base and the J segment 2 bases; nucleotides outside the gene matches: 3. Germline-derived CDR1 and CDR2 are SGHTA and FQGNSA.

A few counts support this clonotype. This rearrangement joins TRBV27 to TRBJ1-4, with D possibly TRBD1 on 6 matching bases. Germline CDR1 and CDR2: MNHEY and SMNVEV (reference sequence). V was trimmed by 5 bases and J by 3 bases, leaving 10 bases between them. The CDR3 contains 14 residues. As DNA, the CDR3 is TGTGCCAGCAGTGAACAGGGTTCTAATGAAAAACTGTTTTTT. Its protein product is CASSEQGSNEKLFF.

DNA for the CDR3: TGTGCCAGCAGCTTGGACTCAGGACTAGACGAGCAGTTCTTC. Translation: CASSLDSGLDEQFF. The V call is TRBV11-2, the J call TRBJ2-1; 7 positions match TRBD2. CDR1 is SGHAT, CDR2 FQNNGV, per germline. The CDR3 spans 14 residues. Unmatched junction bases numbered 9, after V lost 3 bases and J lost 10 bases.